This TCR beta chain was found in a study of T cell responses to AZD1222 COVID-19 vaccine. Clones were sequenced by immunoSEQ multiplex PCR, and TCRdb holds only the in-frame ones, with some missing. The table has around 110,000 clones, 80% to 90% seen once. Germline-derived CDR1 and CDR2 are GTSNPN and SVGIG (reference sequence). The CDR3 is made up of 14 amino acids. Trimming left V 1 base short and J 0 bases short, with 7 bases between. The sequenced sample was peripheral blood, obtained on day 0 of MenACWY control vaccination. This sequence was found in an adult in good health. The V gene is TRBV30, the J gene TRBJ1-3; D remains unclear. This CDR3 is CAWSGQVSGNTIYF. CDR3 coding DNA: TGTGCCTGGAGTGGCCAGGTCTCTGGAAACACCATATATTTT.